A single T cell receptor (beta chain) is shown here with its context. The sample comes from a study of blood T cell repertoires in COVID-19. The CDR3 runs to 13 residues. Germline V CDR1 and CDR2: SGHNT, YYREEE (reference sequence). Deletions cut 5 bases from V and 3 bases from J, with 11 bases between. The repertoire was sequenced with immunoSEQ multiplex PCR; TCRdb's copy has only in-frame clones and lacks some. The sample yields 250,000 or so clones, around 83% seen once. The receptor was derived from a woman aged 40-49 years who had recovered from COVID-19. This rearrangement joins TRBV5-4 to TRBJ1-1; D ambiguous. Sequencing was performed on peripheral blood. The CDR3 here is CASRKREDTEAFF. The CDR3 bases are TGTGCCAGCAGAAAAAGGGAGGACACTGAAGCTTTCTTT.